This entry lists 23 T cell receptor beta chains sequenced from one sample in a study of shared clonotypes between healthy human individuals. Method: immunoSEQ multiplex PCR; TCRdb's copy keeps in-frame clones and lacks some. The sample yields 2 million to 2.5 million clones, approximately 96% seen once. The specimen sequenced was naive CD4+ T cells sorted from blood. Subset denoted: CD45RA+ positively selected. Source of these receptors: a man between 18 and 29 years old in good health.

This chain links TRBV14 with TRBJ2-7, with TRBD1 matching over 10 bases. Losses at the gene ends were 4 bases for V and 3 bases for J; bases not matched to a gene: 3. The length of the CDR3 is 14 residues. The germline V gene has CDR1 SGHDN and CDR2 FVKESK. The CDR3 spells CASSRGQGNYEQYF. In DNA form, the CDR3 reads TGTGCCAGCAGCCGGGGACAGGGGAACTACGAGCAGTACTTC.

The rearrangement joins TRBV11-2 to TRBJ2-7; the match to TRBD1 covers 9 bases. With V trimmed by 2 bases and J by 4 bases, 3 bases remained unmatched. The CDR3 sequence is 14 residues long. Looked up from germline, CDR1 is SGHAT and CDR2 is FQNNGV. Written as DNA, the CDR3 is TGTGCCAGCAGCTTAAGGGACAGGGCGTACGAGCAGTACTTC. Protein: CASSLRDRAYEQYF.

J is TRBJ1-2 and V is TRBV19; unclear D gene. CDR1 and CDR2 (germline): LNHDA, SQIVND (reference sequence). There are 12 residues in the CDR3. The V end was cut by 3 bases, the J end by 4 bases, with 6 bases between. DNA of the CDR3: TGTGCCAGTAGTATGATTCGCTATGGCTACACCTTC. Translating it yields CASSMIRYGYTF.

The chain joins TRBV27 to TRBJ1-5; TRBD1 agrees at 7 bases. Germline CDR1 MNHEY, CDR2 SMNVEV (reference sequence). V dropped 5 bases and J dropped 3; count of bases not matched to a gene: 13. The CDR3 loop spans 17 amino acids. The CDR3 is CASSPDRLKGANQPQHF. The CDR3 coding sequence is TGTGCCAGCAGTCCGGACAGGCTTAAGGGGGCCAATCAGCCCCAGCATTTT.

J is TRBJ2-4 and V is TRBV28, with TRBD2 matching over 7 bases. V lost 5 bases and J lost 0; bases outside the gene matches: 4. The CDR3 is made up of 15 amino acids. The V gene's germline CDR1 is MDHEN and CDR2 SYDVKM. The CDR3 loop is CASSGGGEAKNIQYF. DNA of the CDR3: TGTGCCAGCAGTGGTGGGGGGGAAGCCAAAAACATTCAGTACTTC. Filled out from reference TRBV28 and TRBJ2-4, the complete variable domain reads DVKVTQSSRYLVKRTGEKVFLECVQDMDHENMFWYRQDPGLGLRLIYFSYDVKMKEKGDIPEGYSVSREKKERFSLILESASTNQTSMYLCASSGGGEAKNIQYFGAGTRLSVL.

V gene TRBV6-6 combines with J gene TRBJ2-5, with D possibly TRBD1 on 6 matching bases. The CDR3 runs 14 residues. Germline V gives CDR1 MNHNY, CDR2 SVGAGI (reference sequence). Trimming pared 7 bases from V and 3 bases from J, leaving 15 bases between. The CDR3 region is CASTRQDIEETQYF. The CDR3 bases are TGTGCCAGCACCCGACAGGACATCGAAGAGACCCAGTACTTC.

The J gene is TRBJ2-2, the V gene TRBV9; TRBD1 matches 8 bases. Looked up from germline, CDR1 is SGDLS and CDR2 is YYNGEE. The CDR3 loop spans 14 amino acids. The junction had 0 bases not matched to a gene; V was cut back by 0 bases and J by 5 bases. The CDR3 loop is CASSVDRGTGELFF. CDR3 DNA sequence: TGTGCCAGCAGCGTAGACAGGGGGACCGGGGAGCTGTTTTTT.

In DNA form, the CDR3 reads TGTGCCAGCAGCTTAGGAGGGTTGGCTGAAGCTTTCTTT. Translating gives CASSLGGLAEAFF. This chain uses TRBV7-9 with TRBJ1-1; the D is unclear. V was pared by 1 base and J by 6 bases, with 9 bases between. This CDR3 spans 13 amino acids. The germline V gene has CDR1 SEHNR and CDR2 FQNEAQ (reference sequence). The variable domain in full, with the rest retrieved from reference TRBV7-9 and TRBJ1-1, is DTGVSQNPRHKITKRGQNVTFRCDPISEHNRLYWYRQTLGQGPEFLTYFQNEAQLEKSRLLSDRFSAERPKGSFSTLEIQRTEQGDSAMYLCASSLGGLAEAFFGQGTRLTVV.

V and J are TRBV10-3 and TRBJ2-2; 9 bases map to TRBD1. The germline gives CDR1 ENHRY, CDR2 SYGVKD. V was pared by 4 bases and J by 6 bases, with 3 bases of the junction left unmatched. The CDR3 length is 14 residues. CDR3 protein: CAISGGQGSGELFF. The DNA for the CDR3 is TGTGCCATCAGTGGGGGACAGGGCTCCGGGGAGCTGTTTTTT.

The chain recombines TRBV10-3 with TRBJ2-3, with D perhaps TRBD1 (7 bases). Looked up from germline, CDR1 is ENHRY and CDR2 is SYGVKD. V gave up 0 bases and J gave up 1 base, with 11 bases separating them. The CDR3 totals 16 residues. The CDR3 coding sequence is TGTGCCATCAGTGAGTCGGAGGGGGCCGGCACAGATACGCAGTATTTT. Amino acids: CAISESEGAGTDTQYF.

Worth noting for this clone: Within the sample, other DNA sequences also encode this same CDR3. This chain uses TRBV6-6 with TRBJ1-6; perhaps TRBD1 as D (5 bases). The ends were cut back, 0 bases at V and 8 bases at J, with 5 bases in the middle. Germline V lookup: CDR1 MNHNY, CDR2 SVGAGI (reference sequence). This CDR3 comprises 13 residues. CDR3 loop: CASSYSGDSPLHF. CDR3 in DNA: TGTGCCAGCAGTTACTCAGGGGATTCACCCCTCCACTTT.

The chain carries TRBV18 and TRBJ1-1, with TRBD1 matching over 9 bases. The V gene end was trimmed by 4 bases and the J gene end by 6 bases; junction bases not matched to a gene: 3. Germline V gives CDR1 KGHSH, CDR2 LQKENI. This CDR3 spans 13 amino acids. The CDR3 spells CASSLTGGPEAFF. Here the CDR3 DNA reads TGTGCCAGCTCACTTACAGGGGGCCCTGAAGCTTTCTTT.

V is TRBV28 and J is TRBJ2-7, with TRBD1 matching 7 bases. Trimming at V came to 3 bases and at J to 0 bases, leaving 2 bases not matched to a gene. The CDR3 is 14 residues long. The V gene's germline CDR1 is MDHEN and CDR2 SYDVKM. The DNA of the CDR3 is TGTGCCAGCAGTTTGACAGGGACCTCCTACGAGCAGTACTTC. Amino acid sequence: CASSLTGTSYEQYF.

V is TRBV28 and J is TRBJ1-4; D ambiguous. This CDR3 contains 14 residues. The V gene's germline CDR1 is MDHEN and CDR2 SYDVKM. Trimming took off 6 bases at V and 3 bases at J, with 11 bases between the two ends. CDR3 residues: CASRSSGANEKLFF. As DNA, the CDR3 is TGTGCCAGCAGGTCGTCTGGGGCTAATGAAAAACTGTTTTTT.

V usage is TRBV7-9 and J usage is TRBJ2-7; 11 positions agree with TRBD2. This CDR3 is built from 15 residues. Germline CDR1 SEHNR, CDR2 FQNEAQ (reference sequence). With 5 bases clipped from V and 3 bases from J, the junction kept 6 bases outside the gene matches. Written as DNA, the CDR3 is TGTGCCAGCAGCCAGTTAGCGGGAGGGGACTACGAGCAGTACTTC. Its translation is CASSQLAGGDYEQYF.

The V gene is TRBV6-5, the J gene TRBJ1-2; a possible D gene is TRBD1 (6 bases). V lost 2 bases, J lost 4 bases, and 11 bases lay in between. The CDR3 sequence is 14 residues long. Germline V gene data show CDR1 as MNHEY and CDR2 as SVGAGI. The CDR3 DNA reads TGTGCCAGCAGTTACACCCGACAGGTCTATGGCTACACCTTC. Its protein is CASSYTRQVYGYTF.

The rearrangement joins TRBV27 to TRBJ1-2, with TRBD1 matching 8 bases. V lost 6 bases to trimming and J lost 4 bases; unmatched junction nucleotides: 4. Germline CDR1 reads MNHEY; CDR2 reads SMNVEV (reference sequence). The CDR3 is made up of 13 amino acids. Here the CDR3 reads CASRGQGGYGYTF. DNA of the CDR3: TGTGCCAGCAGAGGACAGGGAGGCTATGGCTACACCTTC.

The chain uses TRBV27 and TRBJ2-2, with 7 nucleotides matching TRBD1. Germline trimming cut 8 bases from V and 3 bases from J; bases unmatched to any gene: 6. Per the germline V gene, CDR1 is MNHEY and CDR2 is SMNVEV (reference sequence). The CDR3 is 14 amino acids. CDR3 sequence: CASRPTGYTGELFF. CDR3 bases: TGTGCCAGCCGTCCGACAGGGTACACCGGGGAGCTGTTTTTT.

The chain joins TRBV10-1 to TRBJ2-1; TRBD1 agrees at 8 bases. The germline V gene encodes CDR1 WNHNN and CDR2 SYGVQD (reference sequence). The trim removed 2 bases at V and 6 bases at J, leaving 6 bases unmatched. The CDR3 consists of 15 residues. The CDR3 protein is CASSEPGGASNEQFF. Here the CDR3 DNA reads TGCGCCAGCAGTGAGCCAGGGGGCGCTTCCAATGAGCAGTTCTTC.

This clone was seen just once. Other nucleotide sequences in the sample specify the same CDR3. V usage is TRBV5-1 and J usage is TRBJ2-5; 10 bases map to TRBD2. CDR1 is SGHRS, CDR2 YFSETQ, per germline. The CDR3 sequence is 16 residues long. V trimming: 0 bases; J trimming: 0 bases; junction bases outside the gene matches: 2. CDR3 coding DNA: TGCGCCAGCAGCTTGGGTGGACTAGCGGACCAAGAGACCCAGTACTTC. It specifies CASSLGGLADQETQYF.

V usage is TRBV27 and J usage is TRBJ2-6, with 7 bases fitting TRBD2. There are 17 residues in the CDR3. Germline V lookup: CDR1 MNHEY, CDR2 SMNVEV (reference sequence). J was trimmed by 4 bases and V by 7 bases; bases with no gene match: 13. The CDR3 protein is CASTRMGGSAGANVLTF. Here the CDR3 DNA reads TGTGCCAGCACCCGGATGGGGGGGTCAGCAGGGGCCAACGTCCTGACTTTC.

This clone was detected once. The same CDR3 is also encoded by other DNA sequences in this sample. This chain connects TRBV11-2 to TRBJ2-5; 8 nucleotides line up with TRBD1. The CDR3 consists of 14 residues. The junction had 8 bases not matched to a gene; V was cut back by 6 bases and J by 5 bases. CDR1 is SGHAT, CDR2 FQNNGV, per germline. CDR3 protein: CASRSQGAGETQYF. The DNA of the CDR3 is TGTGCCAGCAGGTCCCAGGGGGCAGGGGAGACCCAGTACTTC.

CDR3 protein: CASSPGQINTEAFF. CDR3 in DNA: TGTGCCAGCAGCCCCGGACAGATCAACACTGAAGCTTTCTTT. This chain connects TRBV9 to TRBJ1-1; perhaps TRBD1 as D (6 bases). This CDR3 has 14 amino acids. V gave up 4 bases and J gave up 2 bases, with 12 bases separating them. The germline CDR1 and CDR2 sequences are SGDLS and YYNGEE.